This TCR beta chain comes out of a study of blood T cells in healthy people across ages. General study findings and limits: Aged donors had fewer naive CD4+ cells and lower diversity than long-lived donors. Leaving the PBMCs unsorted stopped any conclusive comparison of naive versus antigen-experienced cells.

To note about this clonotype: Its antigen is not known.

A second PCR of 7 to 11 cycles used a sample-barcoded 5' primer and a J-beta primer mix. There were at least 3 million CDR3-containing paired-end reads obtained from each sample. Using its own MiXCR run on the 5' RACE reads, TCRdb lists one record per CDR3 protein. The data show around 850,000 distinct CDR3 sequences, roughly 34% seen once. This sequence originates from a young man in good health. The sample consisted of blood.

The CDR3 sequence: CASQPMAGANEQYF. The CDR3 bases are TGCGCCAGCCAACCGATGGCGGGAGCTAACGAGCAGTACTTC. The rearrangement joins TRBV5-1 to TRBJ2-7; 7 positions agree with TRBD2. The CDR3 sequence is 14 residues long. Unmatched junction bases numbered 12, after V lost 7 bases and J lost 5 bases. Germline lookup yields CDR1 SGHRS and CDR2 YFSETQ.